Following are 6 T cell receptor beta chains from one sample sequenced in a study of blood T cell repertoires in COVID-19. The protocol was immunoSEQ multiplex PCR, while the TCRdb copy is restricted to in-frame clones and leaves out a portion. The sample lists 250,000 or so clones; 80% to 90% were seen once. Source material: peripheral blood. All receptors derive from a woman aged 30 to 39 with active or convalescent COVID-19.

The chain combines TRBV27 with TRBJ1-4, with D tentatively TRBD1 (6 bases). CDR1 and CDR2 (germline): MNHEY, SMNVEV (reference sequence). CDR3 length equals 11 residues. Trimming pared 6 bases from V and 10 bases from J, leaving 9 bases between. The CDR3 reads CASSWGRKLFF. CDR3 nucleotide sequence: TGTGCCAGCAGCTGGGGGCGAAAACTGTTTTTT.

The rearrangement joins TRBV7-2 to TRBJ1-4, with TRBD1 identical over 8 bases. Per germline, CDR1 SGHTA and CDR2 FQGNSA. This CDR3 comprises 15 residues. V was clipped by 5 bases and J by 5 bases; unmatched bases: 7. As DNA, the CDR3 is TGTGCCAGCAGCCCCGAAGGACAGGGCAATGAAAAACTGTTTTTT. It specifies CASSPEGQGNEKLFF.

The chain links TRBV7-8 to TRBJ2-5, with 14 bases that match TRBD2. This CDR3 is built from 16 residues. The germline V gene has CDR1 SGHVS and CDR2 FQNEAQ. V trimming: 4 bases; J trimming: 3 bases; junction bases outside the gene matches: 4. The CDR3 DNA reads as TGTGCCAGCAGCTGGGGACTAGCGGGGGACAAAGAGACCCAGTACTTC. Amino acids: CASSWGLAGDKETQYF.

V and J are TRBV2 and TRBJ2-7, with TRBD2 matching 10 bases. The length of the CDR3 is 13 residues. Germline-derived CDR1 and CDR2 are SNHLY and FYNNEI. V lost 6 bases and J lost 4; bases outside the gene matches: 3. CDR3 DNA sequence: TGTGCCAGCAGAGCGGGGGGGCAATACGAGCAGTACTTC. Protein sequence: CASRAGGQYEQYF.

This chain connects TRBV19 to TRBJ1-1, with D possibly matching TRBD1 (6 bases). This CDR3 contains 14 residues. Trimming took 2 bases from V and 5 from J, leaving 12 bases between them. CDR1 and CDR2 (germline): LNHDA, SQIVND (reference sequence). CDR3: CASSITGSETEAFF. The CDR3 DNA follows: TGTGCCAGTAGTATAACAGGGTCGGAGACTGAAGCTTTCTTT.

CDR3: CASSTGLNTEAFF. The CDR3 DNA reads TGTGCCAGCAGCACAGGGTTGAACACTGAAGCTTTCTTT. The genes are TRBV6-4 and TRBJ1-1; a weak D match, TRBD1 (6 bases). The CDR3 has 13 residues. The V gene lost 6 bases and the J gene lost 0 bases, with 8 bases spanning the gap. Germline CDR1 and CDR2: MRHNA and SNTAGT.